The clone carrying this T cell receptor beta chain turned up a few times. The data were produced by immunoSEQ multiplex PCR, yet TCRdb's version contains in-frame clones alone and is incomplete. The data contain about 71,000 clones, about 76% of them singletons. The data are from a study of blood T cell repertoires in COVID-19. As for the study in general: The study drew acute and convalescent COVID-19 samples from the United States, Italy and Spain. PBMCs, B-cell-depleted T cells, or T cells provided the cDNA or gDNA that made up the material.

This CDR3 is 15 amino acids long. CDR1 and CDR2 (germline): MNHNS, SASEGT. V lost 0 bases and J 4 bases, leaving 9 bases between the germline ends. The TCR was taken from a woman older than 75 with active or convalescent COVID-19. This chain links TRBV6-1 with TRBJ2-2, with D possibly matching TRBD1 (6 bases). Sequencing was done on a sample of peripheral blood. This chain's CDR3 is CASSEARQATGELFF. CDR3 in DNA: TGTGCCAGCAGTGAAGCTCGACAGGCCACCGGGGAGCTGTTTTTT.